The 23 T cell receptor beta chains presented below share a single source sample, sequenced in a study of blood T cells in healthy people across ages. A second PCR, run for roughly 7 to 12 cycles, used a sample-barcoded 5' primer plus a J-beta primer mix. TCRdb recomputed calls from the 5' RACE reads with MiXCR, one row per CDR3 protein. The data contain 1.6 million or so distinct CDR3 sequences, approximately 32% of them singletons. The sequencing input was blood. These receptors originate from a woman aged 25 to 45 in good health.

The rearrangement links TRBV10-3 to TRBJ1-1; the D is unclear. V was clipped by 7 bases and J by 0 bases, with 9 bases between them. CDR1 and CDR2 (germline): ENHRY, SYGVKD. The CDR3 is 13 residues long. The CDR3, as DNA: TGTGCCATCACGGCGATCATGAACACTGAAGCTTTCTTT. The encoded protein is CAITAIMNTEAFF.

In nucleotides, the CDR3 is TGCAGTGCTAGAGATGGGACTATTACAGATACGCAGTATTTT. Amino acid sequence: CSARDGTITDTQYF. This rearrangement joins TRBV20-1 to TRBJ2-3; 7 positions agree with TRBD2. CDR1 and CDR2 from the germline V gene are DFQATT and SNEGSKA (reference sequence). V lost 0 bases, J lost 3 bases, and 3 bases stayed unmatched. The CDR3 has 14 amino acids.

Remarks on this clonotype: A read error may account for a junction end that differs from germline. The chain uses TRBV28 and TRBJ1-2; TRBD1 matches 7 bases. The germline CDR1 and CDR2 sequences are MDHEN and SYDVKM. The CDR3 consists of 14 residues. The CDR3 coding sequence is TGTGCCAGTAGTTCCACAGGGGCCTGCTATGGCTACACCTTC. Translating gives CASSSTGACYGYTF.

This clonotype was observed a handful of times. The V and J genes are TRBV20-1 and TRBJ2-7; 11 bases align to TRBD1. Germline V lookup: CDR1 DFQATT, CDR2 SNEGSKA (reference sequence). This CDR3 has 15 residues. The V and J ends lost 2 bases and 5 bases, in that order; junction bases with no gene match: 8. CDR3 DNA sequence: TGCAGTGCTAGAACGGGACAGGGGGTTGAAGACGAGCAGTACTTC. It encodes CSARTGQGVEDEQYF.

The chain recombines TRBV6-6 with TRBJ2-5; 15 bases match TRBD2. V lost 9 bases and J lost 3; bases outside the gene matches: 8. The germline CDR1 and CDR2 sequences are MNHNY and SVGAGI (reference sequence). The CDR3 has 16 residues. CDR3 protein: CASRTSGGAIEETQYF. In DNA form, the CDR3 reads TGTGCCAGTCGGACTAGCGGGGGGGCGATCGAAGAGACCCAGTACTTC.

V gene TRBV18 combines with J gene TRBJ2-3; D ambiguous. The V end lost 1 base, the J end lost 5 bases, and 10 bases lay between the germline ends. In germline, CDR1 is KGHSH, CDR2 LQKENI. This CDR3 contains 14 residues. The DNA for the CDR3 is TGTGCCAGCTCACCACTAGATGCGGTAGATACGCAGTATTTT. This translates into CASSPLDAVDTQYF.

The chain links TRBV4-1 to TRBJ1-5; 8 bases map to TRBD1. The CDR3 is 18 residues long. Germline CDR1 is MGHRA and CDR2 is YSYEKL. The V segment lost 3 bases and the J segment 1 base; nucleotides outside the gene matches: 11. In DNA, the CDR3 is TGCGCCAGCAGCCACAGGACAGGGTTTCATATAAGCAATCAGCCCCAGCATTTT. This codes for CASSHRTGFHISNQPQHF.

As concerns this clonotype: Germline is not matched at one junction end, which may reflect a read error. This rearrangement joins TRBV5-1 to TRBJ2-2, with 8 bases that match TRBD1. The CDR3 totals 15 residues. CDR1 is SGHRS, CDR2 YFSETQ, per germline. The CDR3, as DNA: TGCGCCAGCAGGGAGACAGGGGTGAACACCGGGGAGCGGTTTTTT. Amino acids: CASRETGVNTGERFF.

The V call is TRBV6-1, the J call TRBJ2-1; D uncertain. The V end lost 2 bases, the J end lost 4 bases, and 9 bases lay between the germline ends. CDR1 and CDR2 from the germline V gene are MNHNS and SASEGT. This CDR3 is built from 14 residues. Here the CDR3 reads CASSESGPYNEQFF. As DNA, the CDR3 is TGTGCCAGCAGTGAATCGGGCCCTTACAATGAGCAGTTCTTC.

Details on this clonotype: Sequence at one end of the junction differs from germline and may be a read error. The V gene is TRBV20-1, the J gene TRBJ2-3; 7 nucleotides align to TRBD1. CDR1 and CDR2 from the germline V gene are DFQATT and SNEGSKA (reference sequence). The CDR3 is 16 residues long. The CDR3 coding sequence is TGCAGTGCTAGAGATCTGGAGAGGGGGCAAACAGATACCCAGTATTTT. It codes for CSARDLERGQTDTQYF.

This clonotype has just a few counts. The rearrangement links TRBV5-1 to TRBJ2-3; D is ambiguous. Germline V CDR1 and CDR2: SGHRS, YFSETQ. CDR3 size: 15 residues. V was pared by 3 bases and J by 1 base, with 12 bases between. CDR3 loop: CASSSTPDRTDTQYF. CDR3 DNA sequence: TGCGCCAGCAGCTCAACCCCGGACCGCACAGATACGCAGTATTTT.

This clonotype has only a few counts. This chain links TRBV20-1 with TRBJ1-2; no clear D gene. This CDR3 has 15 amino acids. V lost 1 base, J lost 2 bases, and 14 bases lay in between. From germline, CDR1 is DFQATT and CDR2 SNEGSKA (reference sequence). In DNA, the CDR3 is TGCAGTGCTAGAGGTCTATCCGACAAAAACTATGGCTACACCTTC. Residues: CSARGLSDKNYGYTF.

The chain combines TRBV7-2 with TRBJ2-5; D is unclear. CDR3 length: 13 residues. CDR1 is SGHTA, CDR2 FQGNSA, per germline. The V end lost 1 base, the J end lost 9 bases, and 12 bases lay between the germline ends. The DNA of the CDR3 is TGTGCCAGCAGCTTAGAGCTAGTATCTGCCCAGTACTTC. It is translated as CASSLELVSAQYF.

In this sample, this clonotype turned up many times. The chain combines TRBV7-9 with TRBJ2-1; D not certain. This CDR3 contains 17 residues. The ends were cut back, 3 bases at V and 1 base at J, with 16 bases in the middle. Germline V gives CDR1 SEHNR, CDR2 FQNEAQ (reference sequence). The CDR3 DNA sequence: TGTGCCAGCAGCTTGGGGTTCAAGCATAGATCCTACAATGAGCAGTTCTTC. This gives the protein CASSLGFKHRSYNEQFF.

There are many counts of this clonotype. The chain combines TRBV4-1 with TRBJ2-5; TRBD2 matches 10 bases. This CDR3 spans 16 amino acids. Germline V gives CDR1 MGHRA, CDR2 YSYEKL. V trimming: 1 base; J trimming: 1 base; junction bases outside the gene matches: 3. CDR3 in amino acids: CASSQGWTSGQETQYF. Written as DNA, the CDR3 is TGCGCCAGCAGCCAAGGATGGACTAGCGGCCAAGAGACCCAGTACTTC.

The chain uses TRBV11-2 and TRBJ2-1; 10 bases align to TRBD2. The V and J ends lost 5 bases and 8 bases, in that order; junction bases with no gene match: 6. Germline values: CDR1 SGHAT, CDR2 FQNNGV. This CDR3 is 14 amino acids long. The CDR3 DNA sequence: TGTGCCAGCAGCGCAGCGGGAGGGTGGCATGAGCAGTTCTTC. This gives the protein CASSAAGGWHEQFF.

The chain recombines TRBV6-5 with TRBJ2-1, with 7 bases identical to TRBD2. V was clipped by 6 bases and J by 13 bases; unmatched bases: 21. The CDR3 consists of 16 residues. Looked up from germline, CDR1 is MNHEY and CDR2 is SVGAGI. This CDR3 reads CASSPGLTSPGETQFF. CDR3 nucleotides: TGTGCCAGCAGCCCCGGCCTGACTAGCCCGGGGGAGACCCAGTTCTTC.

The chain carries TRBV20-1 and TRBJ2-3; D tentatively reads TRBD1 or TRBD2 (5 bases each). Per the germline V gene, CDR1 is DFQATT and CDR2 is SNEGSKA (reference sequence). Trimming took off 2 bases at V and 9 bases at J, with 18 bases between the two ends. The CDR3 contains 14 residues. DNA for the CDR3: TGCAGTGCTAGACAGACCTCGAGGTGGGGGACGCAGTATTTT. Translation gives CSARQTSRWGTQYF.

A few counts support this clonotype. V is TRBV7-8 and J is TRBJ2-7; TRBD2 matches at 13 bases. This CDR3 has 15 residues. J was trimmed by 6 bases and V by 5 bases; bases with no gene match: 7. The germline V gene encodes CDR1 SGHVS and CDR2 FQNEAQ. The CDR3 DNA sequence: TGTGCCAGCAGCCACCGGACTAGCGGGAGTTTCGAGCAGTACTTC. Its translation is CASSHRTSGSFEQYF.

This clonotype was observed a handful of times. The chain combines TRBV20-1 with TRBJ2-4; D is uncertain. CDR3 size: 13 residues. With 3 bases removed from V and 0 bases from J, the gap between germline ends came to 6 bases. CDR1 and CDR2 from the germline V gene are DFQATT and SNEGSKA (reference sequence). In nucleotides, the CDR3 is TGCAGTGCTAGCGGAGTAGCCAAAAACATTCAGTACTTC. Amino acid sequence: CSASGVAKNIQYF.

The CDR3 DNA is TGTGCCAGCAGCCAAGATTGGAGCAGGGGGCGCGAGCAGTACTTC. As protein: CASSQDWSRGREQYF. J is TRBJ2-7 and V is TRBV3-1; 8 bases are shared with TRBD1. J was trimmed by 6 bases and V by 0 bases; bases with no gene match: 7. Per germline, CDR1 LGHDT and CDR2 YNNKEL (reference sequence). This CDR3 has 15 residues.

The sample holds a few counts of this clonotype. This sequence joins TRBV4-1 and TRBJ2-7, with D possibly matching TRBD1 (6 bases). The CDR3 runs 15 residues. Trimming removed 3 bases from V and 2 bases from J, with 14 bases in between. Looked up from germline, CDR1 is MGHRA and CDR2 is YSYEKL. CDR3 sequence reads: CASSHPGHRPYEQYF. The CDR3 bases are TGCGCCAGCAGCCACCCGGGACATCGTCCCTACGAGCAGTACTTC.

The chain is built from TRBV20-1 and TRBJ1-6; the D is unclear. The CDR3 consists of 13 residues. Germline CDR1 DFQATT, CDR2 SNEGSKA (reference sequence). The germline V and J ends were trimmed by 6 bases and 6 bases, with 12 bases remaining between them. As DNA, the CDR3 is TGCAGTGCGAGACCGGGCCTTAATTCACCCCTCCACTTT. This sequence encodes CSARPGLNSPLHF.